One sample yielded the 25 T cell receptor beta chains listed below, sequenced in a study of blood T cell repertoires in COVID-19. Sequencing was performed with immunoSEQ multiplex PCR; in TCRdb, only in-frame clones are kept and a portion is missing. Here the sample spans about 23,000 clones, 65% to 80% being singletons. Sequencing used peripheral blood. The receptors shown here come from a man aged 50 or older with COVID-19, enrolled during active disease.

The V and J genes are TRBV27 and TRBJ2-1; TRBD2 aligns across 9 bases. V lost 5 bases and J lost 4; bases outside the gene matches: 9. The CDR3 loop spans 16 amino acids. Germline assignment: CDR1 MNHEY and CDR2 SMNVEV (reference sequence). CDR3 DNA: TGTGCCAGCAGTCCCTCAAGCGGGAGGATATACAATGAGCAGTTCTTC. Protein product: CASSPSSGRIYNEQFF.

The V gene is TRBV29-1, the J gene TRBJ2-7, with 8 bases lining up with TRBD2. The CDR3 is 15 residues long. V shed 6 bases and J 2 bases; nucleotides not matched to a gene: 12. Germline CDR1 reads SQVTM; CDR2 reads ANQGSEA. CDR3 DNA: TGCAGCGTCCAAAGCGGCGGGGGGAGCGCCTACGAGCAGTACTTC. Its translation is CSVQSGGGSAYEQYF.

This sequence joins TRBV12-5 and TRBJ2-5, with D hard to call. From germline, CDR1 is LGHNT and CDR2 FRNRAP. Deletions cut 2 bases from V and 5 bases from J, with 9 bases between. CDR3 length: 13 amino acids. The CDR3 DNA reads TGTGCTAGTGGTTTGACCGCCAGTGAGACCCAGTACTTC. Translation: CASGLTASETQYF. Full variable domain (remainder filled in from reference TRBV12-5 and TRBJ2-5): DARVTQTPRHKVTEMGQEVTMRCQPILGHNTVFWYRQTMMQGLELLAYFRNRAPLDDSGMPKDRFSAEMPDATLATLKIQPSEPRDSAVYFCASGLTASETQYFGPGTRLLVL.

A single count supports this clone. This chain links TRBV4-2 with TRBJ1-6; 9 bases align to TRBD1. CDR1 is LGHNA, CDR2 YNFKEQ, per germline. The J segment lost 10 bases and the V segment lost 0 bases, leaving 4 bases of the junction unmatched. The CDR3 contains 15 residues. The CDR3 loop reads CASSQEYTGGSPLHF. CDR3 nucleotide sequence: TGTGCCAGCAGCCAAGAATATACAGGGGGCTCACCCCTCCACTTT.

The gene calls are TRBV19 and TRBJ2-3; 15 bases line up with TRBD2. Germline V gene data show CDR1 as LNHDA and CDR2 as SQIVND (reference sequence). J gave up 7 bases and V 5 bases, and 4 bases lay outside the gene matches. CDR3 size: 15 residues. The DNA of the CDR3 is TGTGCCAGTAGTGGGACTAGCGGGAGGCGGAATACGCAGTATTTT. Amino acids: CASSGTSGRRNTQYF.

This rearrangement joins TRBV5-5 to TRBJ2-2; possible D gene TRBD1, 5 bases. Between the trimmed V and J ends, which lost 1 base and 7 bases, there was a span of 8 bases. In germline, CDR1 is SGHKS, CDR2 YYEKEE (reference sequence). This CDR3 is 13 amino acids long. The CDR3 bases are TGTGCCAGCAGCTTGCAGGGCGGCGGGGAGCTGTTTTTT. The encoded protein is CASSLQGGGELFF.

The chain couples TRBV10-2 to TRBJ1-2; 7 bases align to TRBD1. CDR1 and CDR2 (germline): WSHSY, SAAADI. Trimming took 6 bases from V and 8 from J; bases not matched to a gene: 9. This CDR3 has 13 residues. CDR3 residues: CASSGDRVGGYTF. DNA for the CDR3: TGCGCCAGCAGCGGCGACAGGGTCGGCGGCTACACCTTC.

The DNA of the CDR3 is TGTGCCAGCAGTGACGCTAATATCGAGCAGTACTTC. This gives the protein CASSDANIEQYF. V and J are TRBV6-1 and TRBJ2-7; D unresolved. V gave up 3 bases and J gave up 6 bases, with 9 bases separating them. Germline V lookup: CDR1 MNHNS, CDR2 SASEGT. The CDR3 is made up of 12 amino acids.

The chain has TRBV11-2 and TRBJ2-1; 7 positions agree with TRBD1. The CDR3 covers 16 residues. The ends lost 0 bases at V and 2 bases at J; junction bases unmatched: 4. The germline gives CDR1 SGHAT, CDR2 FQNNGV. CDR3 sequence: CASSLDPGQAYNEQFF. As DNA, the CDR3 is TGTGCCAGCAGCTTAGATCCCGGACAGGCCTACAATGAGCAGTTCTTC.

CDR3 bases: TGCGCCAGCAGCATGGGACAGTCAAACAATGAGCAGTTCTTC. Protein sequence: CASSMGQSNNEQFF. J is TRBJ2-1 and V is TRBV5-1, with 7 nucleotides matching TRBD1. V lost 4 bases to trimming and J lost 5 bases; unmatched junction nucleotides: 6. This CDR3 has 14 amino acids. Germline CDR1 SGHRS, CDR2 YFSETQ.

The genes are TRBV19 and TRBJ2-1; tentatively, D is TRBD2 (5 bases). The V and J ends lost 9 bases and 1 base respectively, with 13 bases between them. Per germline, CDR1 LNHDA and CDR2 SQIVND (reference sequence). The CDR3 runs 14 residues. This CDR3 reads CASRGRRSYNEQFF. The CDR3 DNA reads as TGTGCCAGCCGCGGGCGGAGATCCTACAATGAGCAGTTCTTC.

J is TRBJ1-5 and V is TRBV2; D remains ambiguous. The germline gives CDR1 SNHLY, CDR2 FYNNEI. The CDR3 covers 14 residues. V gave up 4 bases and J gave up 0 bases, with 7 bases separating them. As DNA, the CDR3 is TGTGCCAGCAGTGGTCAGATTAGCAATCAGCCCCAGCATTTT. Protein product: CASSGQISNQPQHF. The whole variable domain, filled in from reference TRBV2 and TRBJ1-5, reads EPEVTQTPSHQVTQMGQEVILRCVPISNHLYFYWYRQILGQKVEFLVSFYNNEISEKSEIFDDQFSVERPDGSNFTLKIRSTKLEDSAMYFCASSGQISNQPQHFGDGTRLSIL.

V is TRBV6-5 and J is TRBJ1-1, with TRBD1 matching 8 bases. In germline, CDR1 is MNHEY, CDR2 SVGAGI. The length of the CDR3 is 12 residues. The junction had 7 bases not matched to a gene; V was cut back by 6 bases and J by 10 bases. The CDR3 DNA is TGTGCCAGCAGCCCACCGGGACAGGCAGCTTTCTTT. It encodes CASSPPGQAAFF.

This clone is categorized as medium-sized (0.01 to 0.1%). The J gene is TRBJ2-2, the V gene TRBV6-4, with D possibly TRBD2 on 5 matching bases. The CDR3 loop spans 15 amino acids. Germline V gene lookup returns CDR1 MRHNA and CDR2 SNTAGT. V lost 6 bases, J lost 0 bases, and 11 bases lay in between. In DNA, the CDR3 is TGTGCCAGCAGACCCGGGAATACGAACACCGGGGAGCTGTTTTTT. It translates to CASRPGNTNTGELFF.

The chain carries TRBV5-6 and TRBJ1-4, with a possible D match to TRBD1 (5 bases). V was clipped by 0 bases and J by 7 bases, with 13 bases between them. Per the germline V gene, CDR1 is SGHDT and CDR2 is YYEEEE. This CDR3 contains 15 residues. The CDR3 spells CASSLDGAGSEKLFF. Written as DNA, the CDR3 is TGTGCCAGCAGCTTGGACGGGGCCGGGAGTGAAAAACTGTTTTTT.

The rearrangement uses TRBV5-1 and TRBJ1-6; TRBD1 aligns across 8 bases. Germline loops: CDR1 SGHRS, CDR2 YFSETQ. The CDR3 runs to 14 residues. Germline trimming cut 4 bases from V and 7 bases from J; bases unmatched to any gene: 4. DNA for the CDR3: TGCGCCAGCAGCGTAGACAGGGGCAATTCACCCCTCCACTTT. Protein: CASSVDRGNSPLHF.

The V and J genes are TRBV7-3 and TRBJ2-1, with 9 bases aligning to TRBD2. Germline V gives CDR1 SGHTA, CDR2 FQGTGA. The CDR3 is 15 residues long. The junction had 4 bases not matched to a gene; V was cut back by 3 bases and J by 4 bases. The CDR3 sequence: CASSFSGGRYNEQFF. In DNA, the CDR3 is TGTGCCAGCAGCTTTAGCGGGGGAAGGTACAATGAGCAGTTCTTC. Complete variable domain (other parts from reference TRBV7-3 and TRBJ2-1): GAGVSQTPSNKVTEKGKYVELRCDPISGHTALYWYRQSLGQGPEFLIYFQGTGAADDSGLPNDRFFAVRPEGSVSTLKIQRTERGDSAVYLCASSFSGGRYNEQFFGPGTRLTVL.

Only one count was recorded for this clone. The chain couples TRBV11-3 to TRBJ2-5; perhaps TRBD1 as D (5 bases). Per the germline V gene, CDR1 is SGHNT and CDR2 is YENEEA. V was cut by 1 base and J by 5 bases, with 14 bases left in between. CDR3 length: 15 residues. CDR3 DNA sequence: TGTGCCAGCAGCTTAGGCGGACAACGCAGGGAGACCCAGTACTTC. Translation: CASSLGGQRRETQYF.

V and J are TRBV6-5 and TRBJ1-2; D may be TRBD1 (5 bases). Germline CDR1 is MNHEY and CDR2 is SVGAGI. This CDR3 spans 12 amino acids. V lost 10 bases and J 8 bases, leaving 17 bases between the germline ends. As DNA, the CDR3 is TGTGCCACCACCCGGGGGGGATACGGCTACACCTTC. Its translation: CATTRGGYGYTF.

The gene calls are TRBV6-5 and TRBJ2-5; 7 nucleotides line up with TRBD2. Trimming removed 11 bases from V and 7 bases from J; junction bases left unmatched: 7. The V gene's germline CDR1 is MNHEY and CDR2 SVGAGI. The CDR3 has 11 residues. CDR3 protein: CAAGEGWTQYF. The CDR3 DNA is TGTGCCGCGGGGGAGGGGTGGACCCAGTACTTC.

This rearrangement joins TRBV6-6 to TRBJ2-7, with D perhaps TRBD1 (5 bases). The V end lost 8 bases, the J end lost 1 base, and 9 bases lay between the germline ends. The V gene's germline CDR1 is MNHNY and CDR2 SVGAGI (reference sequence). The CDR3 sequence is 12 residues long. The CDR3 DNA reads TGTGCCAGCGGAGACAGTTCCTACGAGCAGTACTTC. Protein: CASGDSSYEQYF.

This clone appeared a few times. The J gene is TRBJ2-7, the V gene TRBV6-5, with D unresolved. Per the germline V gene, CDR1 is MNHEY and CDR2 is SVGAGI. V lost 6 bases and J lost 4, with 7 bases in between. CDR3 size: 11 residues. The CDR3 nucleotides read TGTGCCAGCAGAGACTTATACGAGCAGTACTTC. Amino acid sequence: CASRDLYEQYF.

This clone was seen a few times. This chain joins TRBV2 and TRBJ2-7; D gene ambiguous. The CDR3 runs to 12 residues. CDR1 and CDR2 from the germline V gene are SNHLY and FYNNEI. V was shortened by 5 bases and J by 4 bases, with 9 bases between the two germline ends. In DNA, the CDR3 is TGTGCCAGCAGTACAGACGGATACGAGCAGTACTTC. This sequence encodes CASSTDGYEQYF.

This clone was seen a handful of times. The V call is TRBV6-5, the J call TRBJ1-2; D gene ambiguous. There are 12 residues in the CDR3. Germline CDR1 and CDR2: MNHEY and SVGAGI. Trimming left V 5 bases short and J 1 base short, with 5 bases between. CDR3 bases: TGTGCCAGCAGTCTTAATAACTATGGCTACACCTTC. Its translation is CASSLNNYGYTF.

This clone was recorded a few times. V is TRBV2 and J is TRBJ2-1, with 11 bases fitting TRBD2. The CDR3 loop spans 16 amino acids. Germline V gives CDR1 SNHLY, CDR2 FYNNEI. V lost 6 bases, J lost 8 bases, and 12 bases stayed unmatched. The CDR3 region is CASRATGTSGGDEQFF. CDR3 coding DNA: TGTGCCAGCAGAGCCACCGGGACTAGCGGAGGCGATGAGCAGTTCTTC.